The 29 T cell receptor beta chains below come from one sample, sequenced in a study of beta chain features in type 1 diabetes. Of the isolated RNA, all was reverse transcribed, and so the sequenced material was expressed TCRB transcripts. Repertoires were generated with immunoSEQ multiplex PCR, while TCRdb's copy carries only in-frame clones and drops some. The sample comprises around 500,000 clones, 10% to 12% of which are singletons, and approximately 0.05% rests with the top ten. Sequencing used naive CD4+ T cells from blood. These receptors were obtained from a woman between 18 and 29 years old in good health.

The J gene is TRBJ2-1, the V gene TRBV27, with 9 nucleotides matching TRBD2. The CDR3 covers 17 residues. Germline V gene sequence: CDR1 MNHEY, CDR2 SMNVEV (reference sequence). V was clipped by 6 bases and J by 7 bases; unmatched bases: 16. CDR3 nucleotides: TGTGCCAGCAGACAAAGCGGGAGGCCCTCTATTAGAAATGAGCAGTTCTTC. It yields the protein CASRQSGRPSIRNEQFF.

The rearrangement links TRBV18 to TRBJ2-7; TRBD1 matches at 9 bases. The CDR3 length is 16 residues. V trimming: 1 base; J trimming: 5 bases; junction bases outside the gene matches: 9. CDR1 KGHSH and CDR2 LQKENI come from the germline V gene. DNA for the CDR3: TGTGCCAGCTCACCACTCCAGACAGGGGGAGGCCACGAGCAGTACTTC. This gives the protein CASSPLQTGGGHEQYF.

This clone was picked up a small number of times. Other DNA sequences of this sample code for an identical CDR3. CDR3 nucleotide sequence: TGCGCCAGCAGCTTGGCGCTGAACACTGAAGCTTTCTTT. Its protein is CASSLALNTEAFF. V is TRBV5-1 and J is TRBJ1-1; D is unresolved. The CDR3 runs 13 residues. Germline V gives CDR1 SGHRS, CDR2 YFSETQ. Deletions cut 0 bases from V and 0 bases from J, with 3 bases between.

The chain couples TRBV15 to TRBJ2-7; the D gene is possibly TRBD1 (7 bases). The CDR3 runs to 16 residues. Per germline, CDR1 LNHNV and CDR2 YYDKDF (reference sequence). Trimming cost V 0 bases and J 2 bases, with 14 bases left between them. CDR3 sequence reads: CATSREARRGPYEQYF. The CDR3 nucleotides read TGTGCCACCAGCAGAGAGGCGCGGAGGGGGCCCTACGAGCAGTACTTC.

This chain connects TRBV28 to TRBJ1-5; 7 bases map to TRBD1. V lost 6 bases and J lost 4; bases outside the gene matches: 6. This CDR3 has 14 residues. Germline V CDR1 and CDR2: MDHEN, SYDVKM. CDR3 bases: TGTGCCAGCAGGCACGACAGGGTAAATCAGCCCCAGCATTTT. Its protein is CASRHDRVNQPQHF.

DNA of the CDR3: TGCGCCAGCAGGGACTTGGGACGGACGCAGGAGCAGTTCTTC. It yields the protein CASRDLGRTQEQFF. The V gene is TRBV4-1, the J gene TRBJ2-1; possibly TRBD1 or TRBD2 for D (5 bases each). This CDR3 has 14 residues. V was clipped by 6 bases and J by 10 bases, with 19 bases between them. Germline V gene sequence: CDR1 MGHRA, CDR2 YSYEKL.

This clone has just a few counts. This chain joins TRBV7-3 and TRBJ2-7, with 8 positions matching TRBD2. Trimming cost V 4 bases and J 5 bases; bases outside gene matches: 4. Germline V gives CDR1 SGHTA, CDR2 FQGTGA. There are 13 residues in the CDR3. The CDR3 region is CASSWGLGNEQYF. The CDR3 DNA follows: TGTGCCAGCAGCTGGGGACTAGGGAACGAGCAGTACTTC. The complete variable domain, with remaining parts taken from reference TRBV7-3 and TRBJ2-7, reads GAGVSQTPSNKVTEKGKYVELRCDPISGHTALYWYRQSLGQGPEFLIYFQGTGAADDSGLPNDRFFAVRPEGSVSTLKIQRTERGDSAVYLCASSWGLGNEQYFGPGTRLTVT.

This chain links TRBV5-1 with TRBJ2-7; TRBD2 is a possible D gene (5 bases). Between the trimmed V and J ends, which lost 4 bases and 2 bases, there was a span of 10 bases. The CDR3 covers 13 residues. CDR1 is SGHRS and CDR2 is YFSETQ in the germline V gene. The CDR3 sequence is CASSPAGTYEQYF. For the CDR3, the DNA is TGCGCCAGCAGCCCCGCCGGGACCTACGAGCAGTACTTC.

This chain links TRBV27 with TRBJ1-2; D ambiguous. V lost 10 bases and J 4 bases, leaving 16 bases between the germline ends. The CDR3 runs 13 residues. In germline, CDR1 is MNHEY, CDR2 SMNVEV (reference sequence). The CDR3 DNA reads TGTGCCACGGCCCTTCGAGGGAGCTATGGCTACACCTTC. Translating gives CATALRGSYGYTF.

This clone was found a few times. The rearrangement joins TRBV9 to TRBJ1-2; 7 nucleotides align to TRBD1. The junction had 9 bases not matched to a gene; V was cut back by 1 base and J by 0 bases. The CDR3 loop spans 17 amino acids. Germline values: CDR1 SGDLS, CDR2 YYNGEE. In DNA, the CDR3 is TGTGCCAGCAGCGTATCGGGGACAGTCTTTTCTAACTATGGCTACACCTTC. Translated: CASSVSGTVFSNYGYTF.

The chain recombines TRBV6-5 with TRBJ2-4; the D gene could be TRBD1 or TRBD2 (5 bases each). In germline, CDR1 is MNHEY, CDR2 SVGAGI. Trimming took 2 bases from V and 0 from J, leaving 8 bases between them. The CDR3 totals 15 residues. This CDR3 is CASSYRGVAKNIQYF. CDR3 coding DNA: TGTGCCAGCAGTTACAGGGGAGTAGCCAAAAACATTCAGTACTTC.

The J gene is TRBJ2-2, the V gene TRBV7-2; 8 bases are shared with TRBD1. V was pared by 5 bases and J by 0 bases, with 5 bases of the junction left unmatched. Germline-derived CDR1 and CDR2 are SGHTA and FQGNSA. CDR3 length: 16 amino acids. CDR3 bases: TGTGCCAGCAGCCTAGGACAGGGTCCGAACACCGGGGAGCTGTTTTTT. Translating gives CASSLGQGPNTGELFF.

CDR3: CAWSRRIDTQYF. CDR3 coding DNA: TGTGCCTGGAGCCGGAGGATAGATACGCAGTATTTT. This chain links TRBV30 with TRBJ2-3; D may be TRBD2 (5 bases). The germline V and J ends were trimmed by 3 bases and 5 bases, with 9 bases remaining between them. CDR3 size: 12 residues. Germline V gene lookup returns CDR1 GTSNPN and CDR2 SVGIG (reference sequence).

The V gene is TRBV9, the J gene TRBJ2-6; D perhaps matches TRBD2 (6 bases). From germline, CDR1 is SGDLS and CDR2 YYNGEE. CDR3 size: 18 residues. The V end was cut by 0 bases, the J end by 0 bases, with 13 bases between. CDR3: CASSVGRGTISGANVLTF. CDR3 in DNA: TGTGCCAGCAGCGTAGGGCGGGGAACTATCTCTGGGGCCAACGTCCTGACTTTC.

This clone turned up a few times. V and J are TRBV4-2 and TRBJ2-5, with TRBD2 as a possible D gene (6 bases). The V end was cut by 4 bases, the J end by 2 bases, with 17 bases between. Germline V gene lookup returns CDR1 LGHNA and CDR2 YNFKEQ. There are 16 residues in the CDR3. CDR3 sequence: CASSPEWGVIQETQYF. The CDR3 coding sequence is TGTGCCAGCAGCCCGGAGTGGGGGGTGATACAAGAGACCCAGTACTTC.

This clone has only a few counts. The chain is built from TRBV10-3 and TRBJ2-3; no definite D call. CDR1 is ENHRY, CDR2 SYGVKD, per germline. CDR3 size: 14 residues. Trimming took 4 bases from V and 0 from J, leaving 8 bases between them. The CDR3 DNA reads TGTGCCATCAGTGCCCGAGTTAGCACAGATACGCAGTATTTT. This sequence encodes CAISARVSTDTQYF.

There are a few counts of this clone. This chain's CDR3 is CASSSRLAGNNEQFF. The CDR3 region has the DNA TGTGCCAGCAGCTCGCGACTAGCGGGGAATAATGAGCAGTTCTTC. The genes are TRBV7-3 and TRBJ2-1; 11 positions agree with TRBD2. The V and J ends lost 4 bases and 7 bases, in that order; junction bases with no gene match: 6. Germline V gene sequence: CDR1 SGHTA, CDR2 FQGTGA. This CDR3 comprises 15 residues.

V is TRBV9 and J is TRBJ2-5; 7 nucleotides agree with TRBD1. This CDR3 has 17 residues. With V trimmed by 0 bases and J by 0 bases, 8 bases remained unmatched. CDR1 is SGDLS, CDR2 YYNGEE, per germline. CDR3 DNA: TGTGCCAGCAGCGTAGGGGTTAGGGGGCCGTACCAAGAGACCCAGTACTTC. It translates to CASSVGVRGPYQETQYF.

This clone has only a few counts. V usage is TRBV4-1 and J usage is TRBJ1-2; D call uncertain. The CDR3 has 13 amino acids. V was shortened by 1 base and J by 5 bases, with 8 bases between the two germline ends. The germline V gene encodes CDR1 MGHRA and CDR2 YSYEKL. The CDR3 protein is CASSQVLQYGYTF. In DNA, the CDR3 is TGCGCCAGCAGCCAAGTTTTACAGTATGGCTACACCTTC.

This sequence joins TRBV15 and TRBJ2-4; D call uncertain. The V gene lost 0 bases and the J gene lost 6 bases, with 12 bases spanning the gap. The CDR3 extends over 15 amino acids. Germline values: CDR1 LNHNV, CDR2 YYDKDF (reference sequence). The CDR3 sequence is CATSRDKGYGNIQYF. CDR3 sequence (DNA): TGTGCCACCAGCAGAGATAAGGGCTACGGAAACATTCAGTACTTC. Full variable domain (remainder filled in from reference TRBV15 and TRBJ2-4): DAMVIQNPRYQVTQFGKPVTLSCSQTLNHNVMYWYQQKSSQAPKLLFHYYDKDFNNEADTPDNFQSRRPNTSFCFLDIRSPGLGDTAMYLCATSRDKGYGNIQYFGAGTRLSVL.

Notes on this clone: The same CDR3 can be traced to other DNA sequences in this sample. This rearrangement joins TRBV11-2 to TRBJ2-1; D gene uncertain. The CDR3 loop spans 11 amino acids. Trimming removed 4 bases from V and 4 bases from J, with 2 bases in between. The germline gives CDR1 SGHAT, CDR2 FQNNGV. The CDR3 is CASSYYNEQFF. The CDR3 nucleotides read TGTGCCAGCAGCTATTACAATGAGCAGTTCTTC.

CDR3 nucleotides: TGCAGCGTTGATCCCCGGACAGGGACCTACGAGCAGTACGTC. Its protein is CSVDPRTGTYEQYV. The gene calls are TRBV29-1 and TRBJ2-7; 8 nucleotides match TRBD1. Trimming removed 3 bases from V and 2 bases from J; junction bases left unmatched: 6. Per the germline V gene, CDR1 is SQVTM and CDR2 is ANQGSEA. The CDR3 consists of 14 residues.

The chain combines TRBV27 with TRBJ2-3; tentative D call: TRBD2 (7 bases). Germline CDR1 and CDR2: MNHEY and SMNVEV (reference sequence). V gave up 3 bases and J gave up 9 bases, with 10 bases separating them. The CDR3 extends over 12 amino acids. In nucleotides, the CDR3 is TGTGCCAGCAGTTTGGGGGGGCCCACGCAGTATTTT. Its protein is CASSLGGPTQYF.

This clone was detected only a few times. The gene calls are TRBV7-2 and TRBJ2-4, with D perhaps TRBD2 (6 bases). The CDR3 totals 15 residues. The germline gives CDR1 SGHTA, CDR2 FQGNSA. V was trimmed by 5 bases and J by 7 bases, leaving 18 bases between them. The CDR3 DNA sequence: TGTGCCAGCAGCCCCGAGCCGGGAGCTGCGAACATTCAGTACTTC. Its protein is CASSPEPGAANIQYF.

As regards this clone: Distinct nucleotide sequences in the sample also encode this CDR3. V is TRBV7-2 and J is TRBJ1-1; possible D gene TRBD1, 5 bases. CDR3 length: 14 residues. Trimming cost V 0 bases and J 1 base, with 6 bases left between them. The germline gives CDR1 SGHTA, CDR2 FQGNSA. CDR3: CASSLAGGNTEAFF. The CDR3 DNA is TGTGCCAGCAGCTTAGCGGGGGGGAACACTGAAGCTTTCTTT.

This clone has only a few counts. The gene calls are TRBV6-5 and TRBJ2-5; perhaps TRBD2 as D (6 bases). V was shortened by 0 bases and J by 4 bases, with 15 bases between the two germline ends. The germline gives CDR1 MNHEY, CDR2 SVGAGI. This CDR3 contains 16 residues. The CDR3 coding sequence is TGTGCCAGCAGTTACTCGACCGGGAGTGGGTCAGAGACCCAGTACTTC. Amino acid sequence: CASSYSTGSGSETQYF.

CDR3 sequence reads: CASSKLLSTDTQYF. As DNA, the CDR3 is TGTGCCAGCAGCAAGCTACTTAGCACAGATACGCAGTATTTT. The genes are TRBV9 and TRBJ2-3, with no clear D. This CDR3 has 14 amino acids. Trimming removed 4 bases at V and 0 bases at J, with 9 bases between. CDR1 and CDR2 (germline): SGDLS, YYNGEE.

Only a few counts were recorded for this clone. The chain couples TRBV7-9 to TRBJ2-5, with D uncertain. From germline, CDR1 is SEHNR and CDR2 FQNEAQ (reference sequence). V was cut by 3 bases and J by 7 bases, with 6 bases left in between. The CDR3 contains 11 residues. The CDR3 is CASSFGVTQYF. In DNA, the CDR3 is TGTGCCAGCAGCTTCGGAGTGACCCAGTACTTC. The full variable domain, its missing parts supplied by reference TRBV7-9 and TRBJ2-5, is DTGVSQNPRHKITKRGQNVTFRCDPISEHNRLYWYRQTLGQGPEFLTYFQNEAQLEKSRLLSDRFSAERPKGSFSTLEIQRTEQGDSAMYLCASSFGVTQYFGPGTRLLVL.

The chain is built from TRBV7-2 and TRBJ2-2; no definite D call. The germline gives CDR1 SGHTA, CDR2 FQGNSA. This CDR3 comprises 16 residues. Trimming removed 6 bases from V and 1 base from J, with 15 bases in between. This CDR3 is CASRPSLGVNTGELFF. The DNA of the CDR3 is TGTGCCAGCAGACCCTCTTTGGGTGTGAACACCGGGGAGCTGTTTTTT.